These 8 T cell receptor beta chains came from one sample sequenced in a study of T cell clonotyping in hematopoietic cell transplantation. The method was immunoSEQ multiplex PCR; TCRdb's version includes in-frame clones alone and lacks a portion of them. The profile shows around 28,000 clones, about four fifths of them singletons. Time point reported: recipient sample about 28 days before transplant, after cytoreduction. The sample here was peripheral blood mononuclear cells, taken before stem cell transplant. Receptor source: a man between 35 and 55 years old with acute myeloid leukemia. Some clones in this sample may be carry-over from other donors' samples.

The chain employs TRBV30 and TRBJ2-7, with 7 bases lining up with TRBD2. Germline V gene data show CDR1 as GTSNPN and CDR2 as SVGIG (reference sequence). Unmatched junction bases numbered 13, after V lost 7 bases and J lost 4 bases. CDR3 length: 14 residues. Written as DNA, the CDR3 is TGTGCCTTAACCCGGGGGGAAAACCCGTACGAGCAGTACTTC. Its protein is CALTRGENPYEQYF.

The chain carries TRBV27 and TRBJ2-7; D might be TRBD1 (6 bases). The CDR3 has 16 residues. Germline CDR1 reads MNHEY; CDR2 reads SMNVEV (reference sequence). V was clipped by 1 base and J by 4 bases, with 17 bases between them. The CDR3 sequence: CASSLYSAGDIYEQYF. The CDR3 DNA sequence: TGTGCCAGCAGTTTATATTCGGCAGGGGATATATACGAGCAGTACTTC.

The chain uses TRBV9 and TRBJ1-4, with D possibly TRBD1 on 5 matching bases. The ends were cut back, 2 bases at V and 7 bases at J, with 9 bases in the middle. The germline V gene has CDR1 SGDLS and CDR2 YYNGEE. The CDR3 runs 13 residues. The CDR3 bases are TGTGCCAGCAGCGTCAGGGTGGGTGAAAAACTGTTTTTT. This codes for CASSVRVGEKLFF.

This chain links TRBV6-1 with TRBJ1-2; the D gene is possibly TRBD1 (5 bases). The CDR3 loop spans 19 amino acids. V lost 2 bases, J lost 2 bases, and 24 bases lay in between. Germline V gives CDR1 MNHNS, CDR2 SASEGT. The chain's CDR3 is CASSEYLSPGNRLNYGYTF. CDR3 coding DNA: TGTGCCAGCAGTGAATATCTCTCCCCAGGGAATCGGTTAAACTATGGCTACACCTTC.

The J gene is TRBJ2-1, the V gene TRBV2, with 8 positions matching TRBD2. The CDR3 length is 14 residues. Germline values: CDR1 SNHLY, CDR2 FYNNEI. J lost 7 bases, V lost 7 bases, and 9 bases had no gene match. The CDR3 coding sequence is TGTGCCAGCAAGGACTCCGGGGGGGCGAATGAGCAGTTCTTC. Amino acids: CASKDSGGANEQFF.

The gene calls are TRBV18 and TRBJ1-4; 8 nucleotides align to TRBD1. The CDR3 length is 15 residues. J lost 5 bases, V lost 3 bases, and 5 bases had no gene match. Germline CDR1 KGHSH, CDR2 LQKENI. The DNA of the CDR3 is TGTGCCAGCTCACCGACACAGGGGGGGAATGAAAAACTGTTTTTT. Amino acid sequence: CASSPTQGGNEKLFF.

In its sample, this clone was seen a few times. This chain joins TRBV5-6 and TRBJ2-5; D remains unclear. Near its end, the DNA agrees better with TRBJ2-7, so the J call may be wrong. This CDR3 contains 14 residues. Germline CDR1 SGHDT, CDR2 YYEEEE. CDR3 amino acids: CASSSDGSPYEQYF. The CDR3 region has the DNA TGTGCCAGCAGCTCGGACGGTTCCCCCTACGAGCAGTACTTC.

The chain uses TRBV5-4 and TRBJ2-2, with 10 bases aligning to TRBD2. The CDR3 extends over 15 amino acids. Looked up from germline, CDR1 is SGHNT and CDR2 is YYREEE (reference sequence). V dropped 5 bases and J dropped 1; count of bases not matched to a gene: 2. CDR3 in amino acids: CASRSGGVNTGELFF. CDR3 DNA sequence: TGTGCCAGCAGAAGCGGGGGGGTGAACACCGGGGAGCTGTTTTTT.